The 11 T cell receptor beta chains below were found in one sample sequenced in a study of kidney transplant recipient with SARS-CoV-2 infection. MiXCR, run by TCRdb on the reads, gives a single entry per CDR3 protein. The sample has under 300,000 distinct CDR3 sequences; 29% are singletons. The sequencing here drew on a blood sample, taken at baseline and between days 110 and 120 from a kidney transplant recipient. The receptors here all came from a young adult male patient who had COVID-19 and was a kidney transplant recipient. Some T cells may trace back to the graft donor.

Comments on this clonotype: Just one base apart from a much larger clone, this may be a read error. The CDR3 does not end in the conserved phenylalanine or tryptophan, so this is likely a read error. The chain links TRBV5-1 to TRBJ2-5; 8 bases align to TRBD1. This CDR3 is built from 16 residues. The ends lost 1 base at V and 0 bases at J; junction bases unmatched: 5. CDR1 and CDR2 (germline): SGHRS, YFSETQ. The CDR3 DNA reads as TGCGCCAGCAGCTTGCAGGGGGCCCCAGACCAAGAGACCCAGTACCTC. It codes for CASSLQGAPDQETQYL.

Many counts were recorded for this clonotype. The conserved phenylalanine or tryptophan is not found at the CDR3 terminus, so this likely reflects a read error. The chain couples TRBV7-2 to TRBJ1-2; D gene unclear. This CDR3 has 17 residues. V gave up 5 bases and J gave up 4 bases, with 23 bases separating them. Germline-derived CDR1 and CDR2 are SGHTA and FQGNSA. DNA for the CDR3: TGTGCCAGCAGCGGAAACAACAGAGACGGAAAGACCTATGGCTACACCCTC. It encodes CASSGNNRDGKTYGYTL.

This clonotype was recorded at least ten times. The rearrangement joins TRBV11-3 to TRBJ1-1; the D gene is possibly TRBD1 (5 bases). The CDR3 length is 15 residues. Germline CDR1 reads SGHNT; CDR2 reads YENEEA. V dropped 1 base and J dropped 4 bases, with 13 bases sitting between them. Written as DNA, the CDR3 is TGTGCCAGCAGCTTAGCAATCGGGGACCCCACTGAAGCTTTCTTT. This gives the protein CASSLAIGDPTEAFF.

This clonotype was detected many times. The chain couples TRBV25-1 to TRBJ2-7; no clear D. The germline V and J ends were trimmed by 6 bases and 3 bases, with 9 bases remaining between them. The CDR3 is 12 residues long. Per germline, CDR1 MGHDK and CDR2 SYGVNS. CDR3 DNA sequence: TGTGCCAGCAGGGGTCAGAGCTACGAGCAGTACTTC. Translation gives CASRGQSYEQYF.

With regard to this clonotype: A read error is possible here, since a much larger clone lies one base away. The chain combines TRBV3-1 with TRBJ2-7, with D maybe TRBD1 (8 bases). Germline V gene sequence: CDR1 LGHDT, CDR2 YNNKEL (reference sequence). The CDR3 is made up of 15 amino acids. In DNA, the CDR3 is TGTGCCAGCAGCCAAGGGGGGGGACAGGAATACGATCAGTACTTC. Amino acids: CASSQGGGQEYDQYF.

This clonotype has ten or more counts. The chain employs TRBV5-3 and TRBJ1-2; D call uncertain. TRBV5-3 is annotated as an ORF whose role is uncertain. This CDR3 region has 16 residues. The V gene lost 6 bases and the J gene lost 4 bases, with 22 bases spanning the gap. The CDR3 DNA follows: TGTGCCAGAACGACGCGAGTGGTGAGAAAGACCTATGGCTACACCTTC. It specifies CARTTRVVRKTYGYTF.

This clonotype occurred many times. The chain couples TRBV4-1 to TRBJ2-7; 8 positions agree with TRBD1. The CDR3 length is 13 residues. The V and J ends lost 4 bases and 1 base, in that order; junction bases with no gene match: 0. Germline assignment: CDR1 MGHRA and CDR2 YSYEKL. The CDR3 coding sequence is TGCGCCAGCAGCCGGACAGGGTCCTACGAGCAGTACTTC. This codes for CASSRTGSYEQYF.

This clonotype was seen only a few times. The V gene is TRBV6-1, the J gene TRBJ2-3; 13 bases fit TRBD2. V trimming: 5 bases; J trimming: 6 bases; junction bases outside the gene matches: 5. The germline V gene encodes CDR1 MNHNS and CDR2 SASEGT. This CDR3 is 15 amino acids long. The CDR3 reads CASSKLAGGPDTQYF. The CDR3 nucleotides are TGTGCCAGCAGTAAACTAGCGGGAGGGCCTGATACGCAGTATTTT.

This clonotype was counted ten times or more. CDR3 sequence (DNA): TGTGCCAGCAGTTTAGGACAGGGAGGGGGCTACACCTTC. Residues: CASSLGQGGGYTF. This sequence joins TRBV12-3 or TRBV12-4 and TRBJ1-2; 7 bases agree with TRBD1. J was trimmed by 8 bases and V by 1 base; bases with no gene match: 4. CDR3 length: 13 amino acids.

As to this clonotype: One base away lies a much larger clone, so this may be a sequencing read error. This chain uses TRBV30 with TRBJ1-6; unclear D gene. CDR1 is GTSNPN, CDR2 SVGIG, per germline (reference sequence). The CDR3 runs 14 residues. CDR3 nucleotide sequence: TGTGCCTGGACAACTAGCTCCCATAATTCACCCCTCCACTTT. Its protein is CAWTTSSHNSPLHF.

This clonotype was found many times. This chain links TRBV5-5 with TRBJ1-1; D might be TRBD1 (5 bases). The CDR3 runs 13 residues. The germline gives CDR1 SGHKS, CDR2 YYEKEE (reference sequence). Trimming left V 2 bases short and J 5 bases short, with 10 bases between. In DNA, the CDR3 is TGTGCCAGCAGCTTCAGGGTTGGAACTGAAGCTTTCTTT. Translating it yields CASSFRVGTEAFF.